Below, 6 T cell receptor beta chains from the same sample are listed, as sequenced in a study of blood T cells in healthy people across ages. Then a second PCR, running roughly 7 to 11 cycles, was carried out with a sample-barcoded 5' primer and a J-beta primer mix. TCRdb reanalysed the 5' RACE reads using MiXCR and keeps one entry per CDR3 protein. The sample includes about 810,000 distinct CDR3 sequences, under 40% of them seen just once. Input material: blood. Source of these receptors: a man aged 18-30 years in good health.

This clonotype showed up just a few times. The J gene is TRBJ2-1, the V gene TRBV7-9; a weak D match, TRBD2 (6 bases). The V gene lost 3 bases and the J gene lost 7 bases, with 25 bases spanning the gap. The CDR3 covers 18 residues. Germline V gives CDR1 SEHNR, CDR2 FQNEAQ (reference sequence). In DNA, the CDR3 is TGTGCCAGCAGCTTTGGTTCGGCCGTGTGGACGGAGGGGAATGAGCAGTTCTTC. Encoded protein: CASSFGSAVWTEGNEQFF.

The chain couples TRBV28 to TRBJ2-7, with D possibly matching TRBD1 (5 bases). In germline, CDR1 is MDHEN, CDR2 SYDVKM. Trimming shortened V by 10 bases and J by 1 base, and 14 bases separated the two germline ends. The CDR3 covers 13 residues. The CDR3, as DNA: TGTGCCACCAACGTTAGGGGTTCCTACGAGCAGTACTTC. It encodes CATNVRGSYEQYF. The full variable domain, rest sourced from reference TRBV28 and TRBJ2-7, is DVKVTQSSRYLVKRTGEKVFLECVQDMDHENMFWYRQDPGLGLRLIYFSYDVKMKEKGDIPEGYSVSREKKERFSLILESASTNQTSMYLCATNVRGSYEQYFGPGTRLTVT.

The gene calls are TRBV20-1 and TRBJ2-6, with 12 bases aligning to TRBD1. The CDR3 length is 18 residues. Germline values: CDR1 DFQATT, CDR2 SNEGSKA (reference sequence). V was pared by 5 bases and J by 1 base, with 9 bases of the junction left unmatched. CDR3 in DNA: TGCAGTGCTGCCCAACCGGGACAGGGGGCGTCTGGGGCCAACGTCCTGACTTTC. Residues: CSAAQPGQGASGANVLTF.

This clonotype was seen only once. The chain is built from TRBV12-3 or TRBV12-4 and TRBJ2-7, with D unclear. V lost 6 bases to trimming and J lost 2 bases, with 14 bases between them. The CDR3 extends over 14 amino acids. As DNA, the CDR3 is TGTGCCAGCAGCCTCTCTATACTAACCTACGAGCAGTACTTC. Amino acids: CASSLSILTYEQYF.

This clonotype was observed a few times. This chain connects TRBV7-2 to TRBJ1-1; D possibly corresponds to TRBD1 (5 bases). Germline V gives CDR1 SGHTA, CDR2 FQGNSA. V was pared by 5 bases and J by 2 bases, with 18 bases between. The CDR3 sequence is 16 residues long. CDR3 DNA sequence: TGTGCCAGCAGCCTTATGAAAAGACAGTTAAACACTGAAGCTTTCTTT. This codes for CASSLMKRQLNTEAFF.

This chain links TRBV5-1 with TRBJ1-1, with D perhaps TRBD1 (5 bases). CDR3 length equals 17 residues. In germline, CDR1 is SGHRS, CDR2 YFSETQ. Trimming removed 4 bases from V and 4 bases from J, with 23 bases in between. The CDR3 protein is CASSRGEYLNMGTEAFF. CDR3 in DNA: TGCGCCAGCAGCCGGGGGGAATACCTGAACATGGGCACTGAAGCTTTCTTT.